This T cell receptor (beta chain) was sequenced for a study (dated by TCRdb to about 2015). For context, the study as a whole: The study set out to test whether tumor-infiltrating Tregs in breast cancer get recruited from blood Tregs or are instead converted in situ from other CD4+ T cell subsets.

Comment on this clonotype: The specificity of this receptor is unknown. Qualities for individual bases were not recorded, and no much larger clone is one base off.

From its cysteine to its phenylalanine, the CDR3 spans 14 amino acids. This entry keeps only the CDR3 DNA: 42 bases, framed from base 1. CDR1 is given as SGHRS and CDR2 as YFSETQ, both from the germline V gene. V loses 1 base, J loses 5 bases, and the germline ends lie 12 bases apart. CD4+CD25+CD127-/low cells were isolated as Tregs. Tregs, naive and memory CD4+ T cells from tumor, blood and ipsilateral draining lymph nodes of 4 or 5 breast cancer patients underwent full-length TCR alpha and beta sequencing. Tumor tissue and lymph nodes obtained from ipsilateral axillary dissection were perfused with PBS, minced and then digested with collagenase I and hyaluronidase. Ficoll density gradient centrifugation was used to isolate mononuclear cells from lymph nodes or from roughly 51 ml of peripheral blood. A purity exceeding 90% was confirmed by FACS for the sorted cell populations. Full-length TCR variable regions were amplified by 5' RACE PCR with constant-region reverse primers, followed by semi-nested PCR with Nested Universal Primer A. The ReliaPrep RNA Cell Miniprep System was used to extract total RNA, which was then reverse transcribed into 5'RACE-ready cDNA with the SMARTer RACE 5'/3' Kit. Multiplex adaptors were used to barcode the full-length TCR alpha and beta libraries, which were then sequenced on an Illumina MiSeq. The original pipeline was this. For each of nine subset-tissue groups, sequencing data from the five patients were pooled, and the groups were compared by unsupervised clustering of TCR gene usage. Repertoire similarity was calculated with the Morisita-Horn index, weighting shared sequences by their contribution to each repertoire. The public reads were reanalyzed by TCRdb: fastp trimming at Q25, MiXCR alignment, in-frame beta chains only. Every CDR3 protein is listed once, alongside the most common genes and DNA of its rows. The V and J calls shown here were made by TCRdb, not taken from the authors' results. Across this sample there are about 9,200 distinct CDR3 sequences, with around 50% seen only once. Of the sample, over 5% is held by the ten largest clones.

The investigation overall reported the following: Rather than covering whole repertoires, validation in the larger cohort was restricted to a single TCR beta V-J rearrangement. Tumor memory CD4+ T cell TCR gene usage was found to cluster with blood and lymph node memory CD4+ cells and with lymph node naive CD4+ cells. The TCR alpha and beta sequences of tumor-infiltrating Tregs showed the greatest overlap with tumor naive CD4+ T cells, followed by blood naive CD4+ T cells.

Sample: Tregs sorted from a lymph node. This clonotype was sampled from a female donor with breast cancer. Recombination joined TRBV5-1 with TRBJ2-5; TRBD1 is a possible D gene, resting on 5 matching bases. In nucleotides, the sequence is TGCGCCAGCAGCTTGTGGGGCAGGGATGAGACCCAGTACTTC. Its translation is CASSLWGRDETQYF.